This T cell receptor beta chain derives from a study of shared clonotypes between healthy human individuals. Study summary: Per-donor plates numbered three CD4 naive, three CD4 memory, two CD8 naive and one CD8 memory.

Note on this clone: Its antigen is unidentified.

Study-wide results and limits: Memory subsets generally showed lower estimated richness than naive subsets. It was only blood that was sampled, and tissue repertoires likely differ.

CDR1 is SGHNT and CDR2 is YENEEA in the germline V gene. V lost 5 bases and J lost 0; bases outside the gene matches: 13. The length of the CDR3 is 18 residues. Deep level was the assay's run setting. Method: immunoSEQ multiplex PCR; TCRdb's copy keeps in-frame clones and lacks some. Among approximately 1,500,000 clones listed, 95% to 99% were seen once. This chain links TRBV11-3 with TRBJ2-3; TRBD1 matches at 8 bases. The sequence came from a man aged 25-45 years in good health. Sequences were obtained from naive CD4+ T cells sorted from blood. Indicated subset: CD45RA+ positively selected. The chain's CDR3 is CASSPTDRARYSTDTQYF. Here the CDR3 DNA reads TGTGCCAGCAGCCCAACGGACAGGGCCCGCTATAGCACAGATACGCAGTATTTT. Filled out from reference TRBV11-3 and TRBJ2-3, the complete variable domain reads EAGVVQSPRYKIIEKKQPVAFWCNPISGHNTLYWYLQNLGQGPELLIRYENEEAVDDSQLPKDRFSAERLKGVDSTLKIQPAELGDSAVYLCASSPTDRARYSTDTQYFGPGTRLTVL.